These 8 T cell receptor beta chains originate from one sample sequenced in a study of CXCR3-negative and CXCR3-positive naive CD8 T cells. In preparing the TRB cDNA libraries, 5' RACE with UMI labels was used. TCRdb derives one entry per CDR3 protein from the 5' RACE reads, leaving out DNA. The clone table shows around 60,000 distinct CDR3 sequences, with the ten largest holding under 0.9%. Study conclusions and caveats: More hydrophobic TRB CDR3s occurred in CXCR3-positive than in CXCR3-negative naive cells.

Their target antigens are unknown. The sequenced sample was naive CXCR3+ CD8+ T cells from blood. Noted subset: CD45RO-CCR7+CD27+CD95- naive CD8+ T cells expressing CXCR3 (TNR3+). These TCRs come from a human donor in good health. Some clones in this sample may be carry-over from other donors' samples.

J is TRBJ2-7 and V is TRBV12-3 or TRBV12-4. The CDR3 has 12 amino acids. CDR3 residues: CASSLNAYEQYF.

V gene TRBV5-6 combines with J gene TRBJ2-2; TCRdb picks TRBD1, but there is no DNA to check that call. CDR3 size: 12 residues. CDR1 and CDR2 (germline): SGHDT, YYEEEE. The CDR3 sequence: CASSFPGTELFF.

The chain employs TRBV6-2 or TRBV6-3 and TRBJ1-1. This CDR3 has 15 residues. The germline CDR1 and CDR2 sequences are MNHEY and SVGEGT. CDR3: CASSYGDFENTEAFF.

This chain joins TRBV7-8 and TRBJ1-1; lacking DNA, the TRBD1 call made by TCRdb goes unchecked. Germline V gives CDR1 SGHVS, CDR2 FQNEAQ. CDR3 length equals 15 residues. Here the CDR3 reads CASSLWGQLNTEAFF.

This chain connects TRBV6-6 to TRBJ2-1; TCRdb returns TRBD1, unconfirmable since there is no DNA. The germline V gene has CDR1 MNHNY and CDR2 SVGAGI (reference sequence). This CDR3 is built from 15 residues. CDR3 region: CASSLRQGFYNEQFF.

The CDR3 region is CSVEDFGGRIHEQYF. The chain carries TRBV29-1 and TRBJ2-7; TCRdb names TRBD1, which stays unverified in the absence of DNA. This CDR3 comprises 15 residues. Per the germline V gene, CDR1 is SQVTM and CDR2 is ANQGSEA.

J is TRBJ2-4 and V is TRBV14; TCRdb proposes TRBD1, but this gene call is untestable without DNA. Germline CDR1 reads SGHDN; CDR2 reads FVKESK. The CDR3 has 14 amino acids. The CDR3 region is CASSPRQGENIQYF. Variable domain in full (rest from reference TRBV14 and TRBJ2-4): EAGVTQFPSHSVIEKGQTVTLRCDPISGHDNLYWYRRVMGKEIKFLLHFVKESKQDESGMPNNRFLAERTGGTYSTLKVQPAELEDSGVYFCASSPRQGENIQYFGAGTRLSVL.

This sequence joins TRBV11-2 and TRBJ2-4; the D call of TRBD1 rests on TCRdb alone, since no DNA is present to check it. In germline, CDR1 is SGHAT, CDR2 FQNNGV. This CDR3 spans 17 amino acids. The chain's CDR3 is CASSSPGQLIAKNIQYF.